These 3 T cell receptor beta chains were all obtained from the same sample, sequenced in a study of cytomegalovirus exposure and HLA in healthy donors. The PCR was carried out with 60 Vbeta primers and 13 Jbeta primers. Sequencing used immunoSEQ multiplex PCR; TCRdb keeps in-frame clones, though not all of them. The table has fewer than 250,000 clones, approximately 80% seen once; the top ten hold roughly 0.7%. The sample comprised PBMCs. These receptors were obtained from a boy aged 2-15 years in good health and CMV-seronegative.

The chain links TRBV29-1 to TRBJ2-7, with TRBD1 matching 10 bases. Trimming removed 6 bases from V and 5 bases from J; junction bases left unmatched: 7. The CDR3 totals 13 residues. Germline-derived CDR1 and CDR2 are SQVTM and ANQGSEA. The CDR3 region is CSVPGQGMNEQYF. The CDR3 nucleotides read TGCAGCGTACCGGGACAGGGGATGAACGAGCAGTACTTC.

This chain links TRBV7-9 with TRBJ1-2; D gene unclear. Germline V gene data show CDR1 as SEHNR and CDR2 as FQNEAQ (reference sequence). The CDR3 contains 14 residues. The V and J ends lost 4 bases and 8 bases respectively, with 17 bases between them. CDR3 amino acids: CASSSITAPRGYTF. The CDR3 nucleotides read TGTGCCAGCAGCTCAATTACAGCCCCTCGCGGCTACACCTTC.

This clone showed up just a few times. This chain uses TRBV6-1 with TRBJ2-7, with TRBD1 matching over 7 bases. V trimming: 7 bases; J trimming: 3 bases; junction bases outside the gene matches: 6. CDR1 is MNHNS and CDR2 is SASEGT in the germline V gene. The CDR3 consists of 13 residues. The CDR3: CASITGTVYEQYF. The CDR3, as DNA: TGTGCCAGCATTACCGGGACAGTCTACGAGCAGTACTTC.